This T cell receptor beta chain was identified during a study of monozygotic twins with inflammatory bowel disease. The CDR3 has 15 amino acids. CDR1 and CDR2 from the germline V gene are DFQATT and SNEGSKA (reference sequence). TCRdb re-called the 5' RACE reads and gives one entry per CDR3 protein, without DNA. The sample includes roughly 160,000 distinct CDR3 sequences. This TCR was recovered from a human donor with ulcerative colitis or Crohn's disease, or a healthy co-twin of an affected twin (not recorded which). J is TRBJ2-1 and V is TRBV20-1; TCRdb's D call, TRBD2, is unchecked because there is no DNA. The sample taken for sequencing was blood. CDR3 residues: CSARGGLAGGKEQFF.